This TCR beta chain was identified during a study of OX40 agonist ivuxolimab in advanced cancers. Overall study context: Three partial responders included one hepatocellular carcinoma patient and two cutaneous melanoma patients. Study-level results: Partial responders at 0.1-3.0 mg/kg showed near-lowest clonal expansion. The average count of expanded clones was higher among CD8+ T cells than among CD4+.

Sequenced by immunoSEQ multiplex PCR; TCRdb stores in-frame clones only, minus some. The table has 70,000 or so clones, around 90% seen once. Remarks on this clone: Its specificity is not known.

The CDR3 contains 15 residues. Per germline, CDR1 SGDLS and CDR2 YYNGEE. V dropped 3 bases and J dropped 4 bases, with 16 bases sitting between them. The TCR was taken from an adult with an advanced solid tumor such as melanoma, head and neck, liver or kidney cancer. This specimen was CD4+ or CD8+ T cells sorted from blood, taken in a trial of the OX40 agonist ivuxolimab. The chain carries TRBV9 and TRBJ2-5, with D maybe TRBD1 (6 bases). For the CDR3, the DNA is TGTGCCAGCAGCGAGAGAGGGACACCCTTAGAGACCCAGTACTTC. Translated: CASSERGTPLETQYF.